This T cell receptor beta chain derives from a study of shared clonotypes between healthy human individuals. The wider study: The study used three CD4 naive, three CD4 memory, two CD8 naive and one CD8 memory plate per donor.

CDR3 length equals 12 residues. Trimming left V 5 bases short and J 3 bases short, with 7 bases between. Germline-derived CDR1 and CDR2 are MDHEN and SYDVKM. Only in-frame clones appear in the TCRdb table, and some are missing; sequencing was by immunoSEQ multiplex PCR. This sample has some 980,000 clones; more than 75% occur once, and the top ten carry roughly 1.5%. All donors were Caucasian adults living in Nashville, Tennessee. A CD45RA-negative memory subset and a CD45RA+ naive subset were separated from the CD4+ cells. The material sequenced was memory CD4+ T cells sorted from blood. The sample's subset: CD45RA-negative fraction. The chain recombines TRBV28 with TRBJ1-1; no firm D call. This receptor was identified in a young man in good health. This CDR3 is CASSPSHTEAFF. DNA of the CDR3: TGTGCCAGCAGTCCTTCCCACACTGAAGCTTTCTTT.